This record covers a single T cell receptor beta chain. Which antigen it targets is not known. Base qualities are missing; no much larger clone stands one base away. The sample's time point label, in plain terms: peripheral blood 12 weeks after first pembrolizumab dose. For every enrolled patient, mismatch repair deficiency was confirmed by either polymerase chain reaction or immunohistochemistry. A few patients who responded to pembrolizumab therapy underwent TCR sequencing. Pembrolizumab PD-1 blockade was prospectively tested in advanced mismatch repair-deficient cancers, regardless of tissue of origin, in the phase II trial. Peripheral blood T cell samples were serially collected before and at multiple times after PD-1 blockade was started. Blood sampling times were expressed in weeks after the first pembrolizumab dose. V drops 8 bases and J drops 4 bases, leaving 10 bases in between. Sequences SGHTA (CDR1) and FQGNSA (CDR2) are obtained from the germline V gene. Including cysteine and phenylalanine, the CDR3 has 12 amino acids. Left in the record is the CDR3 DNA by itself, 36 bases read in frame from the first base.

The library came from the immunoSEQ multiplex PCR assay. TCRdb holds this immuneACCESS table with in-frame rearrangements only. Some clones are missing; in checked studies, unresolved V genes explain under half, and the rest has no known cause. Recorded for this sample are tens of thousands of clones; 83% of them occurred a single time. The ten top clones hold roughly a fifth of the sample. This sample was taken from a study of PD-1 blockade in mismatch repair-deficient tumors (dated by TCRdb to the late 2010s). With respect to the entire study: Between September 2013 and September 2016, the trial enrolled 86 consecutive patients with 12 types of mismatch repair-deficient cancer, all of whom had received prior treatment and were progressing. Deep sequencing of TCR CDR3 regions was used to track tumor-associated T cell clones in peripheral blood of patients responding to PD-1 blockade.

Broad study findings and their caveats: Clones residing in the tumor, which were often undetectable in blood before treatment, expanded quickly after pembrolizumab and then contracted, generally before radiologic responses.

The rearranged segments are TRBV7-2 and TRBJ2-3; there is no confident call for the D gene. The specimen was peripheral blood, collected 12 weeks after starting pembrolizumab. This TCR came from an adult with mismatch repair-deficient cancer. For the CDR3, the sequence is CASHLVADTQYF. The nucleotide sequence reads TGTGCCAGCCACTTAGTGGCAGATACGCAGTATTTT.